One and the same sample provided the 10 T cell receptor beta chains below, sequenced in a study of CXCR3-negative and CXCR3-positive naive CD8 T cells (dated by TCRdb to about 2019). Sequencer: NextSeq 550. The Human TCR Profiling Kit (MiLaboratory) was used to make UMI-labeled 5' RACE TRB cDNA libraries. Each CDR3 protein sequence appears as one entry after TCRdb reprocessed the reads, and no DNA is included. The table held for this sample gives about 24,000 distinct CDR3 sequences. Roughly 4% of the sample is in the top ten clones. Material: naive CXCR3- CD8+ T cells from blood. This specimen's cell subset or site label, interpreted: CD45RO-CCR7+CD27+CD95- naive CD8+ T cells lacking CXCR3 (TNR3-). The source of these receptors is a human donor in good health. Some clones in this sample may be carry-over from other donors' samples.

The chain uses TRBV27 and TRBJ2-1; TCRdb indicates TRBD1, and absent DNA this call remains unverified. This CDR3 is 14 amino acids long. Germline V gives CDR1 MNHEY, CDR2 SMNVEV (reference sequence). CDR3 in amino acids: CASSPLGTGNEQFF.

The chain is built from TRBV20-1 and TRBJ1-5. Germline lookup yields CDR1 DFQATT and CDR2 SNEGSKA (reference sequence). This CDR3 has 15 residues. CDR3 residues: CSARVLGHEEQPQHF.

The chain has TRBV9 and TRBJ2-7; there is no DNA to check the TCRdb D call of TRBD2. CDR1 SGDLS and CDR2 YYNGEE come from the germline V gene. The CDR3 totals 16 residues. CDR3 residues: CASTPEGLAGVGEQYF.

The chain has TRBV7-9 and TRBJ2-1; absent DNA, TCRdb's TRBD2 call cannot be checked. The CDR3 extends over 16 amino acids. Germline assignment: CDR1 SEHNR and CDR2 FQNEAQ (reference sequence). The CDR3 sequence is CASSSTGLWGGDEQFF.

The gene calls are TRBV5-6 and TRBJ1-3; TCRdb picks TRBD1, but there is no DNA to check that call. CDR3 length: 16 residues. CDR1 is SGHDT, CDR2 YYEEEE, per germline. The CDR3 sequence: CASSASDRTSGNTIYF. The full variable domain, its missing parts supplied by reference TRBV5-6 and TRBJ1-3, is DAGVTQSPTHLIKTRGQQVTLRCSPKSGHDTVSWYQQALGQGPQFIFQYYEEEERQRGNFPDRFSGHQFPNYSSELNVNALLLGDSALYLCASSASDRTSGNTIYFGEGSWLTVV.

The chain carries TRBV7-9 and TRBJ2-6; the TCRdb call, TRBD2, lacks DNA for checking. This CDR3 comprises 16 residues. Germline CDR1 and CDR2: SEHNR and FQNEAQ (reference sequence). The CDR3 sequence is CASSLVARSGANVLTF. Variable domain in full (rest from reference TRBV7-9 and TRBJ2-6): DTGVSQNPRHKITKRGQNVTFRCDPISEHNRLYWYRQTLGQGPEFLTYFQNEAQLEKSRLLSDRFSAERPKGSFSTLEIQRTEQGDSAMYLCASSLVARSGANVLTFGAGSRLTVL.

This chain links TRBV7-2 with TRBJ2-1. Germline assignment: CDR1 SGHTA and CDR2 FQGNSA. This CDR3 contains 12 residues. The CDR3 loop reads CASSRVVAEQFF.

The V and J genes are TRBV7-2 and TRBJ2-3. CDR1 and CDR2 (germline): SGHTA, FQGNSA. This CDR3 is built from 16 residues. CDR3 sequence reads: CASSSLRVTSTDTQYF.

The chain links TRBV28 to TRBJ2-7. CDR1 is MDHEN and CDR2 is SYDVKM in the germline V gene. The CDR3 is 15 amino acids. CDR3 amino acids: CASSLSWGSSYEQYF.

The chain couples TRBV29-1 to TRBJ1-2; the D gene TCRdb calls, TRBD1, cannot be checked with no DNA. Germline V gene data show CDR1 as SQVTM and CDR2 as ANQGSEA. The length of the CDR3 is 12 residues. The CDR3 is CSDLQGVYGYTF. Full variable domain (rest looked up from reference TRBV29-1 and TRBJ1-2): SAVISQKPSRDICQRGTSLTIQCQVDSQVTMMFWYRQQPGQSLTLIATANQGSEATYESGFVIDKFPISRPNLTFSTLTVSNMSPEDSSIYLCSDLQGVYGYTFGSGTRLTVV.